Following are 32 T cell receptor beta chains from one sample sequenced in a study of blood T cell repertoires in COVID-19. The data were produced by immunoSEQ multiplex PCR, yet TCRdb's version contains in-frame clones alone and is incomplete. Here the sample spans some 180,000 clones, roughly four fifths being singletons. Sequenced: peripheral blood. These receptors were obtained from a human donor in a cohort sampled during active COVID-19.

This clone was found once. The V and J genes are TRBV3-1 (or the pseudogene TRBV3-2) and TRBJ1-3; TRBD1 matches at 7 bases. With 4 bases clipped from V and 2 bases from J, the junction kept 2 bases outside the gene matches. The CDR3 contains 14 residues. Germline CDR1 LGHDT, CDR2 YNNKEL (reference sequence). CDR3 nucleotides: TGTGCCAGCAGCCCGCAGGGGGCTGGAAACACCATATATTTT. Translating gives CASSPQGAGNTIYF.

As DNA, the CDR3 is TGTGCCAGCAGCGTAGGTCGGTGGACTGAAGCTTTCTTT. This translates into CASSVGRWTEAFF. J is TRBJ1-1 and V is TRBV9; no firm D call. CDR1 SGDLS and CDR2 YYNGEE come from the germline V gene. This CDR3 has 13 residues. Trimming removed 0 bases at V and 5 bases at J, with 8 bases between.

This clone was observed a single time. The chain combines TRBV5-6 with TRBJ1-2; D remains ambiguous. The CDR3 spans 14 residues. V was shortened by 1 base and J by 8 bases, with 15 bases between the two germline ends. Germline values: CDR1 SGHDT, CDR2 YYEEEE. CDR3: CASSLYGDSGGYTF. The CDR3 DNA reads TGTGCCAGCAGCTTGTATGGGGATTCGGGAGGCTACACCTTC.

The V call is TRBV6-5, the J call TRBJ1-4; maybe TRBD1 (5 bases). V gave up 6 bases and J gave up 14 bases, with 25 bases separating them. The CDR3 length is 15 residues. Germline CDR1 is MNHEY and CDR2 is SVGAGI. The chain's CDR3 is CASSVDGTVGKRLFF. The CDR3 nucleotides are TGTGCCAGCAGCGTGGACGGGACTGTGGGGAAAAGGCTGTTTTTT.

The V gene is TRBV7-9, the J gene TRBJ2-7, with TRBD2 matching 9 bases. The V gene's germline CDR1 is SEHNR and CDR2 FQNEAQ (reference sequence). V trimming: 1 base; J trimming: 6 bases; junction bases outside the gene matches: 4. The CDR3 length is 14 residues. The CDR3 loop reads CASSLGLAAGEQYF. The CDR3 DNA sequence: TGTGCCAGCAGCTTAGGACTAGCGGCCGGCGAGCAGTACTTC.

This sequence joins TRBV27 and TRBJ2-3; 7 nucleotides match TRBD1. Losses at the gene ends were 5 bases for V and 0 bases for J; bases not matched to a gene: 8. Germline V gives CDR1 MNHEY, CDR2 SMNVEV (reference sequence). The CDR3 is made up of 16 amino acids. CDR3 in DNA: TGTGCCAGCAGTAACCCGACAGGGTGGAGCACAGATACGCAGTATTTT. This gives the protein CASSNPTGWSTDTQYF.

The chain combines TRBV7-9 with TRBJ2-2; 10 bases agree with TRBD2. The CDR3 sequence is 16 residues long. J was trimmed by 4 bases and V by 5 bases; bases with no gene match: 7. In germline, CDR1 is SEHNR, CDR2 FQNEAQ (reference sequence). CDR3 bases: TGTGCCAGCAGCCCTGGACTAGCGGCGGGCACCGGGGAGCTGTTTTTT. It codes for CASSPGLAAGTGELFF.

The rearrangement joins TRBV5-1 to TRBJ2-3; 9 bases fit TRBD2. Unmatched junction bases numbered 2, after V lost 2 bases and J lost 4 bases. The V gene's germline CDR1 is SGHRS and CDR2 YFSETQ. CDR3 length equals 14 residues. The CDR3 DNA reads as TGCGCCAGCAGCTTTTCTAGCGGGGCAGATACGCAGTATTTT. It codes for CASSFSSGADTQYF. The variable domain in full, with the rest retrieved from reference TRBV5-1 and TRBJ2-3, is KAGVTQTPRYLIKTRGQQVTLSCSPISGHRSVSWYQQTPGQGLQFLFEYFSETQRNKGNFPGRFSGRQFSNSRSEMNVSTLELGDSALYLCASSFSSGADTQYFGPGTRLTVL.

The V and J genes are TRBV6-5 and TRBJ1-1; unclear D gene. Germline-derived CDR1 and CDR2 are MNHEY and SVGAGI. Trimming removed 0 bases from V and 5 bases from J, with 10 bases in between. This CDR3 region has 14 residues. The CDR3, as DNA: TGTGCCAGCAGTTACTCGAACGTCGGGACTGAAGCTTTCTTT. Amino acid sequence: CASSYSNVGTEAFF.

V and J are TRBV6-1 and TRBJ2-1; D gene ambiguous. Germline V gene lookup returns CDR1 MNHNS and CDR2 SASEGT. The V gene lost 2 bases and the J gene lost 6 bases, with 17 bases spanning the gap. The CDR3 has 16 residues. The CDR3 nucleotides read TGTGCCAGCAGTGAACTAAGCTGGTTAGAAGCCAATGAGCAGTTCTTC. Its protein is CASSELSWLEANEQFF.

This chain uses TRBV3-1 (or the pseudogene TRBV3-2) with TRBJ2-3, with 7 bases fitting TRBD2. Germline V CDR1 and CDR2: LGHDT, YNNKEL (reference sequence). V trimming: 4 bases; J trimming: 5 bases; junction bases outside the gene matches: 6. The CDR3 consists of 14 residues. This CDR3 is CASSPLQRGDTQYF. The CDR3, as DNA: TGTGCCAGCAGCCCACTCCAGCGGGGAGATACGCAGTATTTT.

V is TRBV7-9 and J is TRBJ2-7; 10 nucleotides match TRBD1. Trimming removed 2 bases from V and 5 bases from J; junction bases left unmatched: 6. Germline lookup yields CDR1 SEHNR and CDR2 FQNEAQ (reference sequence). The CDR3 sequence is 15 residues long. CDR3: CASSLYDRGPHEQYF. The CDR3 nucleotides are TGTGCCAGCAGCTTATACGACAGGGGGCCCCACGAGCAGTACTTC.

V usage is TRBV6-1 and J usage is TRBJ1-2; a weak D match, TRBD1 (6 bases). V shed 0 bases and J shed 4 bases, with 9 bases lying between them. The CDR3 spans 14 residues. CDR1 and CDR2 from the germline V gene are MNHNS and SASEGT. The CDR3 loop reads CASSEAPGAYGYTF. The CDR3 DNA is TGTGCCAGCAGTGAAGCGCCAGGGGCCTATGGCTACACCTTC.

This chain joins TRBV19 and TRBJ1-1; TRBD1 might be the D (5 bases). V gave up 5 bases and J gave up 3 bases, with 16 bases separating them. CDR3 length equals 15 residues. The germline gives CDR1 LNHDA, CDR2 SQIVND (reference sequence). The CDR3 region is CASSPRTGGDTEAFF. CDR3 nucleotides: TGTGCCAGTAGTCCGCGGACCGGGGGGGACACTGAAGCTTTCTTT.

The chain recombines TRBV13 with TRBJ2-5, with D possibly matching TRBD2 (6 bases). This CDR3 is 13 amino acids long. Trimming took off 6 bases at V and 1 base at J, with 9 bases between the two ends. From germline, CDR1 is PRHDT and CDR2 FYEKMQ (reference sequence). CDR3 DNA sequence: TGTGCCAGCAGTGGAGGGTCCCAAGAGACCCAGTACTTC. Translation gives CASSGGSQETQYF.

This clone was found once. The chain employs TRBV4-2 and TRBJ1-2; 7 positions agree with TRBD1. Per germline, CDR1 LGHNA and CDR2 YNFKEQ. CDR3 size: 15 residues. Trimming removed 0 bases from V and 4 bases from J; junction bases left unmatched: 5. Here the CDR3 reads CASSQDRGSAYGYTF. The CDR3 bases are TGTGCCAGCAGCCAAGACAGGGGGTCGGCCTATGGCTACACCTTC.

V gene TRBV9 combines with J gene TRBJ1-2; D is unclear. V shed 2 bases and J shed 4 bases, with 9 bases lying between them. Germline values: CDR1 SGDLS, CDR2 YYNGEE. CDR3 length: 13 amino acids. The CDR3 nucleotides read TGTGCCAGCAGCGTGAGGGTTGGCTATGGCTACACCTTC. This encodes CASSVRVGYGYTF.

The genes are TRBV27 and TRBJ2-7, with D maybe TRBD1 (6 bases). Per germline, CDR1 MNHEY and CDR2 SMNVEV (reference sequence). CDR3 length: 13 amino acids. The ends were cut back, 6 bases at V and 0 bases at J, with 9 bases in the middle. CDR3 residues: CASRGDNSYEQYF. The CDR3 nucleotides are TGTGCCAGCAGGGGGGACAACTCCTACGAGCAGTACTTC.

The CDR3 loop reads CASSLAAQGPYGYTF. CDR3 coding DNA: TGTGCCAGCAGCTTAGCGGCACAGGGGCCTTACGGCTACACCTTC. This chain uses TRBV7-2 with TRBJ1-2; 7 bases fit TRBD1. The CDR3 extends over 15 amino acids. CDR1 is SGHTA and CDR2 is FQGNSA in the germline V gene. The J segment lost 8 bases and the V segment lost 0 bases, leaving 9 bases of the junction unmatched.

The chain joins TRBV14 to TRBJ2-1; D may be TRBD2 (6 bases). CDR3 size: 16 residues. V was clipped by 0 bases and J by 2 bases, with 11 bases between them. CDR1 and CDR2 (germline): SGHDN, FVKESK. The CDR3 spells CASSQEQDYPYNEQFF. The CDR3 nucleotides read TGTGCCAGCAGCCAAGAGCAGGACTACCCCTACAATGAGCAGTTCTTC.

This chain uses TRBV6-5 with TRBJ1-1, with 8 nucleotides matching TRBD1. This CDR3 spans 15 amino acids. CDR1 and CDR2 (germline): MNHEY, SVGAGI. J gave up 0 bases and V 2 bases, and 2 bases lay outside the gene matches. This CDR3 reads CASSYETGVNTEAFF. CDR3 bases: TGTGCCAGCAGTTACGAGACAGGGGTGAACACTGAAGCTTTCTTT.

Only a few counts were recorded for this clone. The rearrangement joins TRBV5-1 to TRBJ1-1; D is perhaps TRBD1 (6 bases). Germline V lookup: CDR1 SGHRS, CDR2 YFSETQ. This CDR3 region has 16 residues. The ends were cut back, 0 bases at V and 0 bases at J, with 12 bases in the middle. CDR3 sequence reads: CASSLEQQGLNTEAFF. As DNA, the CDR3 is TGCGCCAGCAGCTTGGAACAACAGGGCTTGAACACTGAAGCTTTCTTT. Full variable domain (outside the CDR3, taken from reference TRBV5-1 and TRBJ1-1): KAGVTQTPRYLIKTRGQQVTLSCSPISGHRSVSWYQQTPGQGLQFLFEYFSETQRNKGNFPGRFSGRQFSNSRSEMNVSTLELGDSALYLCASSLEQQGLNTEAFFGQGTRLTVV.

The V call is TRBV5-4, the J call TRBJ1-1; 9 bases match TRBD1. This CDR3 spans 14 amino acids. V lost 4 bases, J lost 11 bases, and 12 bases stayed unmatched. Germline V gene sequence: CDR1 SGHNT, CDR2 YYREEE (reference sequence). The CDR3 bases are TGTGCCAGCAGCCAGTGGGACAGGGCTGGCCAGGCTTTCTTT. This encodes CASSQWDRAGQAFF.

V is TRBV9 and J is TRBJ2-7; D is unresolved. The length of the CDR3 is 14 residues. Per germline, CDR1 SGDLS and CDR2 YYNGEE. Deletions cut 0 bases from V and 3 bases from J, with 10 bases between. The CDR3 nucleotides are TGTGCCAGCAGCGTAGGTTCCCAGAACTACGAGCAGTACTTC. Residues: CASSVGSQNYEQYF.

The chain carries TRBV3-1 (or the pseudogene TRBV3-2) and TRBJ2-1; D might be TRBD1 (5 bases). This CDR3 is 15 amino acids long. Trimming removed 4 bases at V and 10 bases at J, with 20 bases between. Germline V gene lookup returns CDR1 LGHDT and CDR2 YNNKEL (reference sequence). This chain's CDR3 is CASSPLIGQGSEQFF. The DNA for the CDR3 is TGTGCCAGCAGCCCCCTTATTGGGCAGGGCAGCGAGCAGTTCTTC.

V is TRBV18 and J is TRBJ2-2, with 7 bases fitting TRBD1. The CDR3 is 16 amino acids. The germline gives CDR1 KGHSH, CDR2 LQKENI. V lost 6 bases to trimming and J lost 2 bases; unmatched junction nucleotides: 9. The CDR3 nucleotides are TGTGCCAGCTCCCCCCCTAACAGGGGCAACACCGGGGAGCTGTTTTTT. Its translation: CASSPPNRGNTGELFF.

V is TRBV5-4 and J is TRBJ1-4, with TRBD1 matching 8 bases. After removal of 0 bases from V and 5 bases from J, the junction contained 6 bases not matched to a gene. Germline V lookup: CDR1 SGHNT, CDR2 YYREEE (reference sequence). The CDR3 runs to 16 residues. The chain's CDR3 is CASSLGRGTGNEKLFF. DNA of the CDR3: TGTGCCAGCAGCTTGGGCCGGGGGACAGGAAATGAAAAACTGTTTTTT. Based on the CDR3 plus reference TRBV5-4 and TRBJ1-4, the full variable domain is ETGVTQSPTHLIKTRGQQVTLRCSSQSGHNTVSWYQQALGQGPQFIFQYYREEENGRGNFPPRFSGLQFPNYSSELNVNALELDDSALYLCASSLGRGTGNEKLFFGSGTQLSVL.

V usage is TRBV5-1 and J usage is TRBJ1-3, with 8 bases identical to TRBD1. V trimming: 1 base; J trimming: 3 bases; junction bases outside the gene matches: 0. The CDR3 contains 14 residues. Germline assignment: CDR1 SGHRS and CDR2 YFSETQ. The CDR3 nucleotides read TGCGCCAGCAGCTTGACAGGGGGTGGAAACACCATATATTTT. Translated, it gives CASSLTGGGNTIYF.

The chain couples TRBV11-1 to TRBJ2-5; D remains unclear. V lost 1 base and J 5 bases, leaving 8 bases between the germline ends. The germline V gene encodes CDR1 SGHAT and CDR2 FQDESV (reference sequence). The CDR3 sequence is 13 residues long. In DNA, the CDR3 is TGTGCCAGCAGCTTAGTGGTCGGTGAGACCCAGTACTTC. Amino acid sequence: CASSLVVGETQYF.

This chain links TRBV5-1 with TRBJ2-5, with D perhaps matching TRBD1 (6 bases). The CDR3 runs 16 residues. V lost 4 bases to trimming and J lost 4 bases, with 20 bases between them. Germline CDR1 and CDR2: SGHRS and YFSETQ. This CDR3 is CASSPQGYVGGETQYF. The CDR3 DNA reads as TGCGCCAGCAGCCCACAGGGTTATGTAGGTGGAGAGACCCAGTACTTC. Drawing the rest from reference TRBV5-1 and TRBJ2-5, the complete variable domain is KAGVTQTPRYLIKTRGQQVTLSCSPISGHRSVSWYQQTPGQGLQFLFEYFSETQRNKGNFPGRFSGRQFSNSRSEMNVSTLELGDSALYLCASSPQGYVGGETQYFGPGTRLLVL.

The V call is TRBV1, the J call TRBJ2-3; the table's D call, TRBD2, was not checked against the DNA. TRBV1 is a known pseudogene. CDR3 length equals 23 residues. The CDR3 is CTSSQEPGGTSGGAFRRTDTQYF. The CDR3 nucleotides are TGCACCAGCAGCCAAGAACCCGGAGGGACTAGCGGGGGGGCCTTCCGTCGCACAGATACGCAGTATTTT.

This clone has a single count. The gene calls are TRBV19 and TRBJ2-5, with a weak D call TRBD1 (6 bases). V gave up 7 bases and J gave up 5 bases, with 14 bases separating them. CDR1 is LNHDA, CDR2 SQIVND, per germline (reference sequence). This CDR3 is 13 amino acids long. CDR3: CASTPQGGETQYF. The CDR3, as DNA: TGTGCCAGTACCCCACAGGGTGGCGAGACCCAGTACTTC.